Listed here are 4 T cell receptor beta chains from one sample, sequenced in a study of blood T cell repertoires in COVID-19. Assay used: immunoSEQ multiplex PCR; TCRdb lists only in-frame clones, some missing. The sample contains a few hundred thousand clones, 75% to 90% of which appear only once. The sequencing sample was made of PBMCs or T cells enriched from blood (not recorded which). The receptors shown here come from a young woman who had recovered from COVID-19.

The chain's CDR3 is CASSFTAKLDNEQFF. The CDR3 DNA follows: TGTGCCAGCAGCTTCACAGCAAAGCTCGACAATGAGCAGTTCTTC. This chain links TRBV11-2 with TRBJ2-1, with no clear D. CDR1 and CDR2 (germline): SGHAT, FQNNGV. This CDR3 is 15 amino acids long. Trimming took off 3 bases at V and 5 bases at J, with 14 bases between the two ends.

V is TRBV14 and J is TRBJ1-1; possible D gene TRBD1, 5 bases. The germline V gene has CDR1 SGHDN and CDR2 FVKESK. V was shortened by 9 bases and J by 8 bases, with 25 bases between the two germline ends. The CDR3 consists of 15 residues. Written as DNA, the CDR3 is TGTGCCAGTCATTCGCACGGGGGGTCCGGGGAGGAAGCTTTCTTT. This sequence encodes CASHSHGGSGEEAFF.

This chain joins TRBV19 and TRBJ1-1; unclear D gene. Looked up from germline, CDR1 is LNHDA and CDR2 is SQIVND (reference sequence). The CDR3 loop spans 12 amino acids. V was cut by 5 bases and J by 1 base, with 5 bases left in between. The DNA of the CDR3 is TGTGCCAGTAGTTTGAGGAACACTGAAGCTTTCTTT. The encoded protein is CASSLRNTEAFF. Full variable domain (missing parts from reference TRBV19 and TRBJ1-1): DGGITQSPKYLFRKEGQNVTLSCEQNLNHDAMYWYRQDPGQGLRLIYYSQIVNDFQKGDIAEGYSVSREKKESFPLTVTSAQKNPTAFYLCASSLRNTEAFFGQGTRLTVV.

A note on this clone: This sample includes further DNA sequences coding for the same CDR3. This chain joins TRBV19 and TRBJ1-6, with 8 bases that match TRBD1. CDR1 and CDR2 from the germline V gene are LNHDA and SQIVND (reference sequence). With 5 bases clipped from V and 7 bases from J, the junction kept 1 base outside the gene matches. This CDR3 has 13 amino acids. In DNA form, the CDR3 reads TGTGCCAGTAGTGACAGGGGAAATTCACCCCTCCACTTT. Amino acids: CASSDRGNSPLHF.